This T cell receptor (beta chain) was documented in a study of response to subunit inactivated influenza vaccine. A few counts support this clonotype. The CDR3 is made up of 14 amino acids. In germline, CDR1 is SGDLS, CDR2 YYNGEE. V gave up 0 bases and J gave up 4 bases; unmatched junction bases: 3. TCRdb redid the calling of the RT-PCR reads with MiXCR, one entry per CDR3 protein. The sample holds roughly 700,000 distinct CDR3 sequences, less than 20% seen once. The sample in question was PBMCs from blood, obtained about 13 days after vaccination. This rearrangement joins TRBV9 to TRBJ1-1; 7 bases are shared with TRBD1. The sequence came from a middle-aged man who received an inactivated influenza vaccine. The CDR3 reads CASSVGNRGTEAFF. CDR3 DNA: TGTGCCAGCAGCGTAGGTAACAGGGGCACTGAAGCTTTCTTT.